These T cell receptor beta chains were read from a single sample in a study of blood T cell repertoires in COVID-19. Assay used: immunoSEQ multiplex PCR; TCRdb lists only in-frame clones, some missing. The table lists approximately 220,000 clones, roughly nine tenths of them singletons. The source material was PBMCs or T cells enriched from blood (not recorded which). The receptor source for this set is a woman aged 18-29 years in a cohort exposed to, infected with or recovered from COVID-19 (not recorded which). Both conserved end residues are part of each CDR3. The order of the fields is D gene, J gene, clone size, V gene, CDR3 protein, CDR3 DNA. A D gene is named only where the DNA matches it firmly. Where a row states a size, it is once, few, many or the class of an expanded clone; other rows omit it.

d_gene: TRBD1; j_gene: TRBJ1-4; abundance: NA; v_gene: TRBV12-3/TRBV12-4; CDR3aa: CASRGQDKEKLFF; CDR3nt: TGTGCCAGCAGGGGACAGGACAAGGAAAAACTGTTTTTT
d_gene: NA; j_gene: TRBJ1-5; abundance: NA; v_gene: TRBV3-1/TRBV3-2; CDR3aa: CASSREGQPQHF; CDR3nt: TGTGCCAGCAGCCGGGAGGGTCAGCCCCAGCATTTT
d_gene: TRBD1; j_gene: TRBJ1-1; abundance: NA; v_gene: TRBV5-8; CDR3aa: CASSTGTGFGTEAFF; CDR3nt: TGTGCCAGCAGCACGGGGACAGGGTTTGGCACTGAAGCTTTCTTT
d_gene: NA; j_gene: TRBJ2-1; abundance: NA; v_gene: TRBV19; CDR3aa: CASSTRQGRGNEQFF; CDR3nt: TGTGCCAGTAGTACAAGGCAGGGGAGAGGGAATGAGCAGTTCTTC
d_gene: NA; j_gene: TRBJ2-1; abundance: few; v_gene: TRBV5-1; CDR3aa: CASSPADLTEQFF; CDR3nt: TGCGCCAGCAGCCCCGCGGACTTAACGGAGCAGTTCTTC
d_gene: TRBD2; j_gene: TRBJ2-7; abundance: NA; v_gene: TRBV5-1; CDR3aa: CASSLAGGTYEQYF; CDR3nt: TGCGCCAGCAGCTTGGCGGGAGGGACCTACGAGCAGTACTTC
d_gene: TRBD2; j_gene: TRBJ2-2; abundance: NA; v_gene: TRBV19; CDR3aa: CASSIYRGGTGELFF; CDR3nt: TGTGCCAGTAGTATTTACCGCGGGGGGACCGGGGAGCTGTTTTTT
d_gene: NA; j_gene: TRBJ2-2; abundance: NA; v_gene: TRBV2; CDR3aa: CASSTGFDSGELFF; CDR3nt: TGTGCCAGCAGCACAGGGTTCGATTCCGGGGAGCTGTTTTTT
d_gene: NA; j_gene: TRBJ2-7; abundance: NA; v_gene: TRBV27; CDR3aa: CASSSGLGAYEQYF; CDR3nt: TGTGCCAGCAGTTCTGGACTGGGAGCCTACGAGCAGTACTTC
d_gene: TRBD1; j_gene: TRBJ1-1; abundance: few; v_gene: TRBV11-2; CDR3aa: CASSLGFGTANTEAFF; CDR3nt: TGTGCCAGCAGCTTAGGTTTTGGGACAGCTAACACTGAAGCTTTCTTT
d_gene: TRBD1; j_gene: TRBJ1-5; abundance: NA; v_gene: TRBV28; CDR3aa: CASSYLGTGANQPQHF; CDR3nt: TGTGCCAGCAGCTATCTAGGGACAGGGGCAAATCAGCCCCAGCATTTT
d_gene: TRBD2; j_gene: TRBJ2-1; abundance: NA; v_gene: TRBV25-1; CDR3aa: CASSEWSGRALNEQFF; CDR3nt: TGTGCCAGCAGTGAATGGAGCGGGAGGGCCCTAAATGAGCAGTTCTTC
d_gene: NA; j_gene: TRBJ2-2; abundance: NA; v_gene: TRBV10-2; CDR3aa: CASSEGTRTNTGELFF; CDR3nt: TGCGCCAGCAGTGAAGGGACAAGGACGAACACCGGGGAGCTGTTTTTT
d_gene: TRBD1; j_gene: TRBJ2-4; abundance: NA; v_gene: TRBV30; CDR3aa: CAWGDRGVKNIQYF; CDR3nt: TGTGCCTGGGGGGACAGGGGGGTTAAAAACATTCAGTACTTC
d_gene: NA; j_gene: TRBJ1-5; abundance: NA; v_gene: TRBV5-5; CDR3aa: CASSYRLGVDPQHF; CDR3nt: TGTGCCAGCAGCTACAGGTTGGGCGTCGATCCCCAGCATTTT
d_gene: NA; j_gene: TRBJ2-5; abundance: NA; v_gene: TRBV14; CDR3aa: CASSHPRGPIAETQYF; CDR3nt: TGTGCCAGCAGCCACCCGCGGGGGCCGATAGCGGAGACCCAGTACTTC
d_gene: NA; j_gene: TRBJ1-5; abundance: NA; v_gene: TRBV7-2; CDR3aa: CASGGAHSNQPQHF; CDR3nt: TGTGCCAGCGGCGGTGCCCATAGCAATCAGCCCCAGCATTTT
d_gene: TRBD2; j_gene: TRBJ2-3; abundance: NA; v_gene: TRBV5-1; CDR3aa: CASSLAGAGDTQYF; CDR3nt: TGCGCCAGCAGCTTAGCGGGAGCGGGAGATACGCAGTATTTT
d_gene: TRBD2; j_gene: TRBJ2-1; abundance: NA; v_gene: TRBV5-1; CDR3aa: CASSPSGISYNEQFF; CDR3nt: TGCGCCAGCAGCCCTAGCGGGATCTCCTACAATGAGCAGTTCTTC
d_gene: NA; j_gene: TRBJ2-1; abundance: NA; v_gene: TRBV6-5; CDR3aa: CASSLQGGYNEQFF; CDR3nt: TGTGCCAGCAGCCTTCAAGGGGGCTACAATGAGCAGTTCTTC
d_gene: TRBD1; j_gene: TRBJ1-5; abundance: few; v_gene: TRBV19; CDR3aa: CASAGTGDQPQHF; CDR3nt: TGTGCCAGCGCGGGGACAGGGGATCAGCCCCAGCATTTT
d_gene: TRBD1; j_gene: TRBJ2-7; abundance: NA; v_gene: TRBV3-1/TRBV3-2; CDR3aa: CASSWTGQAAYEQYF; CDR3nt: TGTGCCAGCAGCTGGACGGGACAGGCGGCCTACGAGCAGTACTTC
d_gene: NA; j_gene: TRBJ1-3; abundance: NA; v_gene: TRBV3-1/TRBV3-2; CDR3aa: CASSQGFGGASGNTIYF; CDR3nt: TGTGCCAGCAGCCAAGGTTTTGGGGGCGCATCCGGAAACACCATATATTTT
d_gene: TRBD1; j_gene: TRBJ2-7; abundance: once; v_gene: TRBV4-1; CDR3aa: CASSQFYGTGSYEQYF; CDR3nt: TGCGCCAGCAGCCAATTTTACGGGACAGGGTCGTACGAGCAGTACTTC
d_gene: NA; j_gene: TRBJ2-4; abundance: NA; v_gene: TRBV14; CDR3aa: CASSQRGSSNIQYF; CDR3nt: TGTGCCAGCAGCCAAAGGGGATCAAGCAACATTCAGTACTTC
d_gene: TRBD2; j_gene: TRBJ2-1; abundance: NA; v_gene: TRBV6-1; CDR3aa: CASSESAGLAANNEQFF; CDR3nt: TGTGCCAGCAGTGAATCTGCGGGACTAGCGGCTAACAATGAGCAGTTCTTC
d_gene: TRBD1; j_gene: TRBJ2-1; abundance: NA; v_gene: TRBV19; CDR3aa: CASQIHRGPNEQFF; CDR3nt: TGTGCCAGTCAAATTCACAGGGGGCCTAATGAGCAGTTCTTC
d_gene: NA; j_gene: TRBJ1-5; abundance: NA; v_gene: TRBV15; CDR3aa: CATSRVGPPGNQPQHF; CDR3nt: TGTGCCACCAGCAGAGTGGGCCCACCAGGCAATCAGCCCCAGCATTTT
d_gene: NA; j_gene: TRBJ1-4; abundance: NA; v_gene: TRBV15; CDR3aa: CATSEKAGEGEKLFF; CDR3nt: TGTGCCACCAGCGAGAAGGCAGGGGAAGGTGAAAAACTGTTTTTT
d_gene: NA; j_gene: TRBJ1-2; abundance: NA; v_gene: TRBV2; CDR3aa: CASSEMVRNYGYTF; CDR3nt: TGTGCCAGCAGTGAAATGGTACGGAACTATGGCTACACCTTC
d_gene: NA; j_gene: TRBJ1-1; abundance: NA; v_gene: TRBV12-3/TRBV12-4; CDR3aa: CASSSEGTEAFF; CDR3nt: TGTGCCAGCAGCTCTGAGGGCACTGAAGCTTTCTTT
d_gene: TRBD1; j_gene: TRBJ2-5; abundance: NA; v_gene: TRBV7-6; CDR3aa: CASSSAWDRVETQYF; CDR3nt: TGTGCCAGCAGCTCCGCCTGGGACAGGGTGGAGACCCAGTACTTC
d_gene: TRBD1; j_gene: TRBJ2-1; abundance: NA; v_gene: TRBV11-3; CDR3aa: CASSFTGDNEQFF; CDR3nt: TGTGCCAGCAGCTTTACAGGGGACAATGAGCAGTTCTTC